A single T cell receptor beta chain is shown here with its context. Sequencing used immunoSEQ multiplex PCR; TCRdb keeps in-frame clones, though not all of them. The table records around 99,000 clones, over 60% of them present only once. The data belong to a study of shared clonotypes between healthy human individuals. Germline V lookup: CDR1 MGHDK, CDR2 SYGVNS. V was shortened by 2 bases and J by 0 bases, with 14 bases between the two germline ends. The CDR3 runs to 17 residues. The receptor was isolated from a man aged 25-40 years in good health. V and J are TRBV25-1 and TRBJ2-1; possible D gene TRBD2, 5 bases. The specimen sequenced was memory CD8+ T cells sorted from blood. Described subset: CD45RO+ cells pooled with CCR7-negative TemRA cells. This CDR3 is CASSERSVGSSYNEQFF. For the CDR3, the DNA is TGTGCCAGCAGTGAAAGGAGTGTGGGGAGCTCCTACAATGAGCAGTTCTTC.